This passage covers 8 T cell receptor beta chains from one sample sequenced in a study of PD-1 blockade in classical Hodgkin lymphoma. Generated by immunoSEQ multiplex PCR, the TCRdb table keeps only in-frame clones and is missing some. Altogether some 38,000 clones are present, around 76% being singletons, with the ten largest covering 15% to 20%. Every patient was affected by relapse after autologous stem cell transplantation, while exposure to brentuximab vedotin was not uniform. The specimen comprised peripheral blood mononuclear cells (PBMCs), sampled before the second cycle of nivolumab. These receptors were collected from a human donor with classical Hodgkin lymphoma.

The chain carries TRBV7-3 and TRBJ2-5; tentative D call: TRBD2 (5 bases). CDR1 and CDR2 (germline): SGHTA, FQGTGA. This CDR3 is built from 14 residues. V lost 6 bases, J lost 5 bases, and 16 bases lay in between. The CDR3 reads CASSQVGGGETQYF. The CDR3 DNA is TGTGCCAGCAGTCAAGTGGGCGGCGGGGAGACCCAGTACTTC.

By proportion, this clone is medium-sized. The J gene is TRBJ1-6, the V gene TRBV2; TRBD1 matches at 9 bases. The CDR3 runs to 14 residues. Trimming took 8 bases from V and 12 from J; bases not matched to a gene: 11. Germline lookup yields CDR1 SNHLY and CDR2 FYNNEI. CDR3 amino acids: CASLLTGGALPLHF. CDR3 DNA: TGTGCCAGCCTACTAACAGGGGGCGCCTTACCCCTCCACTTT.

The chain recombines TRBV6-5 with TRBJ2-1, with TRBD1 identical over 8 bases. This CDR3 is 16 amino acids long. Unmatched junction bases numbered 11, after V lost 3 bases and J lost 7 bases. The germline gives CDR1 MNHEY, CDR2 SVGAGI. The CDR3 region is CASSYFAQGALNEQFF. As DNA, the CDR3 is TGTGCCAGCAGTTATTTCGCCCAGGGGGCACTTAATGAGCAGTTCTTC.

The chain joins TRBV18 to TRBJ2-5, with D hard to call. With 3 bases removed from V and 0 bases from J, the gap between germline ends came to 8 bases. The CDR3 is 14 amino acids. Germline V gene sequence: CDR1 KGHSH, CDR2 LQKENI. The CDR3, as DNA: TGTGCCAGCTCACCGACGATGTACCAAGAGACCCAGTACTTC. Its translation: CASSPTMYQETQYF.

The chain links TRBV7-2 to TRBJ2-2; 7 nucleotides match TRBD1. This CDR3 comprises 16 residues. Germline CDR1 is SGHTA and CDR2 is FQGNSA. Trimming removed 1 base from V and 3 bases from J; junction bases left unmatched: 5. The CDR3 DNA is TGTGCCAGCAGCTTAGTAGGGGGCTACTACACCGGGGAGCTGTTTTTT. Protein: CASSLVGGYYTGELFF.

This clone came up once. The rearrangement links TRBV7-2 to TRBJ1-2; 9 bases are shared with TRBD1. CDR3 length equals 15 residues. The germline gives CDR1 SGHTA, CDR2 FQGNSA. Losses at the gene ends were 5 bases for V and 4 bases for J; bases not matched to a gene: 8. The CDR3 loop is CASSPSTGGGYGYTF. The CDR3 DNA sequence: TGTGCCAGCAGCCCAAGTACAGGGGGCGGCTATGGCTACACCTTC.

The chain has TRBV19 and TRBJ1-4; TRBD1 matches at 7 bases. The germline CDR1 and CDR2 sequences are LNHDA and SQIVND (reference sequence). After removal of 6 bases from V and 2 bases from J, the junction contained 9 bases not matched to a gene. The CDR3 consists of 16 residues. The CDR3 sequence is CASSPTGMGTNEKLFF. The CDR3, as DNA: TGTGCCAGTAGCCCGACAGGGATGGGGACTAATGAAAAACTGTTTTTT. Drawing the rest from reference TRBV19 and TRBJ1-4, the complete variable domain is DGGITQSPKYLFRKEGQNVTLSCEQNLNHDAMYWYRQDPGQGLRLIYYSQIVNDFQKGDIAEGYSVSREKKESFPLTVTSAQKNPTAFYLCASSPTGMGTNEKLFFGSGTQLSVL.

This sequence joins TRBV5-8 and TRBJ2-1; weak D call: TRBD2 (5 bases). With 4 bases removed from V and 6 bases from J, the gap between germline ends came to 14 bases. The germline V gene encodes CDR1 SGHTS and CDR2 YDEGEE. The length of the CDR3 is 14 residues. CDR3 amino acids: CASSPITRTNEQFF. For the CDR3, the DNA is TGTGCCAGCAGCCCGATTACTAGGACCAATGAGCAGTTCTTC.